The T cell receptor (delta chain) described here comes from a study of human gamma delta and Vdelta1 T cells. CDR1 is TSWWSYY, CDR2 QGS, per germline. The CDR3 length is 13 residues. The trim removed 8 bases at V and 6 bases at J, leaving 8 bases unmatched. TCRdb re-called clones from the PCR reads using CATT. The repertoire holds 4,300 or so delta-chain clones, with 24% as singletons. The chain carries TRDV1 and TRDJ1; TRDD3 matches at 8 bases. The source material was naive CD27+ Vdelta1 gamma-delta T cells from blood. This clonotype originated in a human donor in good health. The CDR3 region is CALTEGIRHKLIF. Written as DNA, the CDR3 is TGTGCTCTTACAGAAGGGATACGGCATAAACTCATCTTT.